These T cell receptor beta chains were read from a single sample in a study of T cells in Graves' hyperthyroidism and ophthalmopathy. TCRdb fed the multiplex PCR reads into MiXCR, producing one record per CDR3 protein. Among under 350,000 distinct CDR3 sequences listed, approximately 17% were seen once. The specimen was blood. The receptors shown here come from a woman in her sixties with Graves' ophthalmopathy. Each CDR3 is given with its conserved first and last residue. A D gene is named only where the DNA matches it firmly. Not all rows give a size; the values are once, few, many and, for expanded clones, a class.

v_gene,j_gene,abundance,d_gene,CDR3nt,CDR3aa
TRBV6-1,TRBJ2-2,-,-,TGTGCCAGCAGTTCCTCTACGGACACCGGGGAGCTGTTTTTT,CASSSSTDTGELFF
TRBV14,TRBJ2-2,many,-,TGTGCCAGCAGCCAACTGGGGACCGCGAACACCGGGGAGCTGTTTTTT,CASSQLGTANTGELFF
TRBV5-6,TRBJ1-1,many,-,TGTGCCAGCAGCTTCCTAGATACGGGGACGGCGAACACTGAAGCTTTCTTT,CASSFLDTGTANTEAFF
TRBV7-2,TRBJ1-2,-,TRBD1,TGTGCCAGCAGCACCCGGGACAGCGGCAATAGCTACACCTTC,CASSTRDSGNSYTF
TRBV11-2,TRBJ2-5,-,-,TGTGCCAGCAGCTTACGTCTGGAGACCCAGTACTTC,CASSLRLETQYF
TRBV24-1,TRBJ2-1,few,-,TGTGCCACCAGTGATACCGCGCAGGGAGTAGGTGAGCAGTTCTTC,CATSDTAQGVGEQFF
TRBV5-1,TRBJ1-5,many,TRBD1,TGCGCCAGCAGCTCGGGGACAGGGAGGTATCAGCCCCAGCATTTT,CASSSGTGRYQPQHF
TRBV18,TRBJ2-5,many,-,TGTGCCAGCTCAAGCGGGTACCAAGAGACCCAGTACTTC,CASSSGYQETQYF
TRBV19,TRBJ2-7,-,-,TGTGCCAGTAGCACCTCAGGGGTGGCAAAGTCGGGCGAGCAGTACTTC,CASSTSGVAKSGEQYF
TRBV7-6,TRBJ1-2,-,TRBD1,TGTGCCAGCAGCTCAGGACAGGGTGGCTTCTCCTATGGCTACACCTTC,CASSSGQGGFSYGYTF
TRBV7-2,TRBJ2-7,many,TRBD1,TGTGCCAGCAGCGGGGACAGGGGCGACTCCTACGAGCAGTACTTC,CASSGDRGDSYEQYF
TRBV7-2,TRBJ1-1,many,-,TGTGCCAGCAGCTCCCGGACCCCGGGCACTGAAGCTTTCTTT,CASSSRTPGTEAFF
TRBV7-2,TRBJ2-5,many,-,TGTGCCAGCAGCTTAGGCAGACCGCTCCAAGAGACCCAGTACTTC,CASSLGRPLQETQYF
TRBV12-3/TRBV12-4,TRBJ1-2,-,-,TGTGCCAGCAGACGACTAGGCTTGGGGGCGCGGGGCTACACCTTC,CASRRLGLGARGYTF
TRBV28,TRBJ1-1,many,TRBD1,TGTGCCAGCCGGAGGGACAGTAACACTGAAGCTTTCTTT,CASRRDSNTEAFF
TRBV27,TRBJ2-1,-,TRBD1,TGTGCCAGCAGTGATCGTGGGCACAGGGGGCTCAATGAGCAGTTCTTC,CASSDRGHRGLNEQFF
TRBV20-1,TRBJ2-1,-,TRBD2,TGCAGTGCTAGAGGGACCACTAGCGGGAGGAGTCTTGAGCAGTTCTTC,CSARGTTSGRSLEQFF
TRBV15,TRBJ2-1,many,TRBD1,TGTGCCACCAGCCCCGACAGGGCTTCCTTGGATGAGCAGTTCTTC,CATSPDRASLDEQFF
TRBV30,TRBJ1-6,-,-,TGTGCCTGGACCCTTCAGGGGCGATCACCCCTCCACTTT,CAWTLQGRSPLHF
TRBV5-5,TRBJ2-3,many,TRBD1,TGTGCCAGCAGCTTGAGACAGGGTTTTGGAGATACGCAGTATTTT,CASSLRQGFGDTQYF
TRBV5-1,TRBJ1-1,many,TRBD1,TGCGCCAGCAGCCCCCAGGGGGGGGAGACTGAAGCTTTCTTT,CASSPQGGETEAFF
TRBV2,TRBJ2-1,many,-,TGTGCCAGCAGTGAGGGACTCGACGTGGACTACAATGAGCAGTTCTTC,CASSEGLDVDYNEQFF
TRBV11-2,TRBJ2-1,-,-,TGTGCCAGCAGGCCCGGGGGCCTTAATGAGCAGTTCTTC,CASRPGGLNEQFF
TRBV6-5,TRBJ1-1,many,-,TGTGCCAGCAGTTACTTGGCCAACACTGAAGCTTTCTTT,CASSYLANTEAFF
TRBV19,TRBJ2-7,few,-,TGTGCCAGTTCCCCAAACGGCTACGAGCAGTACTTC,CASSPNGYEQYF
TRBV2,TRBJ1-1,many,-,TGTGCCAGCATCTACAGGGACTGGAACACTGAAGCTTTCTTT,CASIYRDWNTEAFF
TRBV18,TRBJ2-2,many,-,TGTGCCAGCTCACCGATCGGAGGAGCCACCGGGGAGCTGTTTTTT,CASSPIGGATGELFF
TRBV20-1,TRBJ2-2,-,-,TGCAGTGCTAGTACAAACCGGGCGAACACCGGGGAGCTGTTTTTT,CSASTNRANTGELFF
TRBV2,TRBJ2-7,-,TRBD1,TGTGCCACACGGGACAGGTCCTACGAGCAGTACTTC,CATRDRSYEQYF
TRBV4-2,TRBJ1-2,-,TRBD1,TGTGCCAGCAGCCAAGGGGACAGGGCTTTGGGCTACACCTTC,CASSQGDRALGYTF
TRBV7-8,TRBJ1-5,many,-,TGTGCCAGCAGCTTAAATGCGGTTAGCAATCAGCCCCAGCATTTT,CASSLNAVSNQPQHF
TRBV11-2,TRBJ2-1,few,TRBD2,TGTGCCAGCAGCTTAGATATGGCTAGCGGGAGGTATAAGTTCTTC,CASSLDMASGRYKFF
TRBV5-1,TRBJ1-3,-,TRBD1,TGCGCCAGCAGCCTTCGACAGGGAGAAGCTGGAAACACCATATATTTT,CASSLRQGEAGNTIYF
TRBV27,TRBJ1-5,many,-,TGTGCCAGCAGTCCCCGACAGCTTCCAACTAGCAATCAGCCCCAGCATTTT,CASSPRQLPTSNQPQHF
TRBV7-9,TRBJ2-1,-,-,TGTGCCAGCAGCTTAGAAGGGTGGGGTGGTGAGCAGTTCTTC,CASSLEGWGGEQFF
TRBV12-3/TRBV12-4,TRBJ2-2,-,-,TGTGCCAGCAGTTCTGACAGCCCGAACACCGGGGAGCTGTTTTTT,CASSSDSPNTGELFF
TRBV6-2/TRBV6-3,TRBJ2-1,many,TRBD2,TGTGCCAGCAGTTCTCGAGCGGGGGGGCCGAGGAATGAGCAGTTCTTC,CASSSRAGGPRNEQFF
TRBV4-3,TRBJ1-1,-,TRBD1,TGCGCCAGCAGCCAAGATCCGGGACAGGGCTCGGCTTTCTTT,CASSQDPGQGSAFF
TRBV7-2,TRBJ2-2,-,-,TGTGCCAGCAGCTTAGTTGGACCCGGGGAGCCGTTTTTT,CASSLVGPGEPFF
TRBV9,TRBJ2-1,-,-,TGTGCCAGCAGCGCCGACCCGAATGAGCAGTTCTTC,CASSADPNEQFF
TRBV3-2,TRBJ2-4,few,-,TGTGCCAGCAGCCCGGAGGACACTCGGTGCGGGAACATTCAGTACTTC,CASSPEDTRCGNIQYF
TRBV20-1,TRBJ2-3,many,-,TGCAGTGGCAGCACAGATACGCAGTATTTT,CSGSTDTQYF
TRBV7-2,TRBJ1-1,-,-,TGTGCCAGCAGCCCCCGGGGGCCCTCGGTCACCACTGAAGCTTTCTTT,CASSPRGPSVTTEAFF
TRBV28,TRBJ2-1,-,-,TGTGCCAGCAGGTCTGGGGTCCCTCGTCTCTACAATGAGCAGTTCTTC,CASRSGVPRLYNEQFF
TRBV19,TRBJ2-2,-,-,TGTGCCAGTAGGAGGAGGACCACGAATACCGGGGAGCTGTTTTTT,CASRRRTTNTGELFF
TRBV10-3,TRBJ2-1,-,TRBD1,TGTGCCACCGCCGGGACAGGGAACAATGAGCAGTTCTTC,CATAGTGNNEQFF
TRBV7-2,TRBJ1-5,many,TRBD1,TGTGCCAGCAGCTTTAGGGGACAGGGGTTGCAGCCCCAGCATTTT,CASSFRGQGLQPQHF
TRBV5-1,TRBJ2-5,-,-,TGCGCCAGCAGGCGACAGTCCCACAACCAAGAGACCCAGTACTTC,CASRRQSHNQETQYF
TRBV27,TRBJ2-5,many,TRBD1,TGTGCCAGCAGTATACGGGACAGGGCATGGGAGACCCAGTACTTC,CASSIRDRAWETQYF
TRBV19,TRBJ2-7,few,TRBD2,TGTGCCAGTAGTAACCACCGACTAGCGGGTCCGGCGGGCGAGCAGTACTTC,CASSNHRLAGPAGEQYF
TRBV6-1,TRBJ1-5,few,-,TGTGCCAGCCGCGTGGCCGGGAGTCAGCCCCAGCATTTT,CASRVAGSQPQHF
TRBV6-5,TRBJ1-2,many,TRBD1,TGTGCCAGCAGTTACTCATGGGGACAGTTTTCTCTCTACACCTTC,CASSYSWGQFSLYTF
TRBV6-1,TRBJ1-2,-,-,TGTGCCAGCAGTGAGGGTAGTAGCTACACCTTC,CASSEGSSYTF
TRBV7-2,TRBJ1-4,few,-,TGTGCCAGCAGCCGAAACCTGCATAATGAAAAACTGTTTTTT,CASSRNLHNEKLFF